Shown below are 25 T cell receptor beta chains from a single sample sequenced in a study of sequential checkpoint blockade in melanoma. Treatment specified: randomized to nivolumab then ipilimumab (arm A) or the reverse (arm B). Only in-frame clones appear in the TCRdb table, and some are missing; sequencing was by immunoSEQ multiplex PCR. The data contain 20,000 to 25,000 clones, roughly 80% of them seen just once; the ten biggest clones take up roughly a tenth. The source material was CD8+ T cells sorted from blood (inferred from file names), sampled from a patient given nivolumab and ipilimumab in sequence. The receptors shown here come from a human donor with melanoma.

This chain links TRBV27 with TRBJ2-3, with D maybe TRBD2 (6 bases). The germline V gene has CDR1 MNHEY and CDR2 SMNVEV (reference sequence). Trimming removed 9 bases from V and 4 bases from J, with 23 bases in between. The CDR3 sequence is 16 residues long. This CDR3 reads CASPGTVIKAPDTQYF. The CDR3 DNA reads TGTGCCAGTCCGGGGACTGTCATAAAGGCCCCAGATACGCAGTATTTT.

The rearrangement links TRBV4-1 to TRBJ2-7, with D possibly being TRBD2 (5 bases). The ends were cut back, 1 base at V and 4 bases at J, with 14 bases in the middle. Germline CDR1 is MGHRA and CDR2 is YSYEKL. The CDR3 extends over 15 amino acids. CDR3 coding DNA: TGCGCCAGCAGCCAAGTCCCCGGCGGAGGTTACGAGCAGTACTTC. It translates to CASSQVPGGGYEQYF.

The chain recombines TRBV5-8 with TRBJ2-1; 13 positions match TRBD2. The CDR3 sequence is 19 residues long. Germline V CDR1 and CDR2: SGHTS, YDEGEE. V gave up 2 bases and J gave up 10 bases; unmatched junction bases: 18. The CDR3 coding sequence is TGTGCCAGCAGCTTCAGGCTACCAATCGGGACTAGCGGGAAGGGGGAGCAGTTCTTC. Translating it yields CASSFRLPIGTSGKGEQFF.

In nucleotides, the CDR3 is TGTGCCAGCAGCTCGGGAGCGGGGGCCTCCTGGGAGACCCAGTACTTC. As protein: CASSSGAGASWETQYF. This chain uses TRBV7-7 with TRBJ2-5; 8 nucleotides align to TRBD2. There are 16 residues in the CDR3. Germline CDR1 SSHAT, CDR2 FNYEAQ (reference sequence). J gave up 5 bases and V 4 bases, and 12 bases lay outside the gene matches.

The gene calls are TRBV6-1 and TRBJ2-7, with TRBD1 matching 9 bases. J was trimmed by 1 base and V by 6 bases; bases with no gene match: 7. Germline V CDR1 and CDR2: MNHNS, SASEGT. The CDR3 sequence is 15 residues long. The CDR3 DNA reads TGTGCCAGCAGCGTAGAAGGGACAGGGTCCTACGAGCAGTACTTC. It is translated as CASSVEGTGSYEQYF.

This chain connects TRBV9 to TRBJ2-7, with 9 bases aligning to TRBD1. The germline gives CDR1 SGDLS, CDR2 YYNGEE. CDR3 length: 15 amino acids. Trimming cost V 0 bases and J 3 bases; bases outside gene matches: 4. CDR3 sequence: CASSVDGGQGYEQYF. The CDR3 DNA reads TGTGCCAGCAGCGTAGATGGGGGACAGGGCTACGAGCAGTACTTC.

The chain recombines TRBV5-4 with TRBJ2-7; possibly TRBD2 for D (6 bases). Per the germline V gene, CDR1 is SGHNT and CDR2 is YYREEE (reference sequence). The CDR3 has 15 residues. V was trimmed by 1 base and J by 2 bases, leaving 13 bases between them. The CDR3 loop reads CASSLRAAGTYEQYF. CDR3 nucleotide sequence: TGTGCCAGCAGCTTGCGCGCGGCGGGGACCTACGAGCAGTACTTC.

The gene calls are TRBV2 and TRBJ2-7; D is possibly TRBD1 (6 bases). The CDR3 spans 11 residues. Germline-derived CDR1 and CDR2 are SNHLY and FYNNEI. Trimming removed 7 bases at V and 6 bases at J, with 10 bases between. This chain's CDR3 is CASTEGGEQYF. CDR3 DNA: TGTGCCAGCACCGAAGGGGGCGAGCAGTACTTC.

The V and J genes are TRBV2 and TRBJ2-7, with D maybe TRBD1 (6 bases). The V end was cut by 8 bases, the J end by 6 bases, with 23 bases between. This CDR3 region has 15 residues. Per the germline V gene, CDR1 is SNHLY and CDR2 is FYNNEI. The CDR3 bases are TGTGCCAGCTCACTTCTCCAAGGGGGAGACACCGAGCAGTACTTC. This sequence encodes CASSLLQGGDTEQYF.

The chain carries TRBV15 and TRBJ1-4, with D possibly being TRBD1 (5 bases). This CDR3 region has 15 residues. Per the germline V gene, CDR1 is LNHNV and CDR2 is YYDKDF (reference sequence). The V gene lost 1 base and the J gene lost 8 bases, with 14 bases spanning the gap. The CDR3: CATSRVHGGYEKLFF. The CDR3 DNA sequence: TGTGCCACCAGCAGAGTGCACGGGGGATACGAAAAACTGTTTTTT.

This sequence joins TRBV27 and TRBJ2-3; TRBD2 aligns across 8 bases. V shed 6 bases, J shed 4 bases, and the junction held 12 bases outside the gene matches. From germline, CDR1 is MNHEY and CDR2 SMNVEV (reference sequence). This CDR3 comprises 16 residues. This CDR3 reads CASRETLTSVADTQYF. The DNA for the CDR3 is TGTGCCAGCAGGGAGACTTTGACTAGCGTGGCAGATACGCAGTATTTT.

The sample holds a few counts of this clone. The chain joins TRBV4-3 to TRBJ2-7; 8 bases align to TRBD1. The V gene's germline CDR1 is LGHNA and CDR2 YSLEER. The CDR3 loop spans 15 amino acids. J lost 2 bases, V lost 3 bases, and 6 bases had no gene match. The CDR3 nucleotides read TGCGCCAGCAGCCATCTTGGGACAGGACCCTACGAGCAGTACTTC. It is translated as CASSHLGTGPYEQYF.

The chain joins TRBV19 to TRBJ2-7, with 8 positions matching TRBD1. This CDR3 region has 13 residues. V shed 5 bases and J 5 bases; nucleotides not matched to a gene: 5. Germline V gives CDR1 LNHDA, CDR2 SQIVND (reference sequence). The CDR3 spells CASSFQGADEQYF. The DNA for the CDR3 is TGTGCCAGTAGTTTCCAGGGGGCAGACGAGCAGTACTTC.

The V and J genes are TRBV9 and TRBJ2-3; TRBD1 agrees at 7 bases. V shed 3 bases, J shed 2 bases, and the junction held 9 bases outside the gene matches. The CDR3 loop spans 16 amino acids. Germline V gives CDR1 SGDLS, CDR2 YYNGEE. The DNA for the CDR3 is TGTGCCAGCAGCGCACCCGACAGGGACCCCACAGATACGCAGTATTTT. Translated: CASSAPDRDPTDTQYF. The variable domain in full, with the rest retrieved from reference TRBV9 and TRBJ2-3, is DSGVTQTPKHLITATGQRVTLRCSPRSGDLSVYWYQQSLDQGLQFLIQYYNGEERAKGNILERFSAQQFPDLHSELNLSSLELGDSALYFCASSAPDRDPTDTQYFGPGTRLTVL.

The chain uses TRBV7-9 and TRBJ2-3, with 8 bases that match TRBD2. V trimming: 3 bases; J trimming: 2 bases; junction bases outside the gene matches: 16. This CDR3 spans 19 amino acids. The germline V gene has CDR1 SEHNR and CDR2 FQNEAQ (reference sequence). The CDR3 region is CASSLVASGLTLDTDTQYF. DNA of the CDR3: TGTGCCAGCAGCTTGGTTGCTAGCGGGCTCACCCTGGACACAGATACGCAGTATTTT.

This clone has more than one count but fewer than ten. The genes are TRBV14 and TRBJ2-5, with TRBD2 identical over 8 bases. Germline-derived CDR1 and CDR2 are SGHDN and FVKESK. The CDR3 is 15 amino acids. The ends lost 0 bases at V and 11 bases at J; junction bases unmatched: 11. In DNA, the CDR3 is TGTGCCAGCAGCCAAGACCAGCGGGGGTTCTGGGAGCAGTACTTC. Translated, it gives CASSQDQRGFWEQYF. The full variable domain, completed using reference TRBV14 and TRBJ2-5, is EAGVTQFPSHSVIEKGQTVTLRCDPISGHDNLYWYRRVMGKEIKFLLHFVKESKQDESGMPNNRFLAERTGGTYSTLKVQPAELEDSGVYFCASSQDQRGFWEQYFGPGTRLLVL.

The rearrangement uses TRBV6-5 and TRBJ1-6; no clear D. Per germline, CDR1 MNHEY and CDR2 SVGAGI. This CDR3 spans 15 amino acids. Trimming took 6 bases from V and 0 from J, leaving 9 bases between them. In nucleotides, the CDR3 is TGTGCCAGCAGAGACACGAGCTCCTATAATTCACCCCTCCACTTT. As protein: CASRDTSSYNSPLHF.

CDR3 DNA: TGTGCCAGCAGCGTACAGGCAGGGATGACCGGGGAGCTGTTTTTT. Translating it yields CASSVQAGMTGELFF. This chain connects TRBV9 to TRBJ2-2; possibly TRBD1 for D (5 bases). This CDR3 region has 15 residues. From germline, CDR1 is SGDLS and CDR2 YYNGEE. The V and J ends lost 1 base and 5 bases respectively, with 12 bases between them.

By share, this clone ranks as medium-sized. The chain uses TRBV9 and TRBJ2-1, with 11 positions matching TRBD2. Germline CDR1 reads SGDLS; CDR2 reads YYNGEE. Losses at the gene ends were 4 bases for V and 2 bases for J; bases not matched to a gene: 5. This CDR3 is built from 16 residues. The CDR3, as DNA: TGTGCCAGCAGCTCCGAACTAGCGGGAGCCTACAATGAGCAGTTCTTC. Its translation: CASSSELAGAYNEQFF.

A single count supports this clone. The V gene is TRBV5-1, the J gene TRBJ2-5, with D possibly TRBD2 on 7 matching bases. V was cut by 0 bases and J by 4 bases, with 13 bases left in between. Looked up from germline, CDR1 is SGHRS and CDR2 is YFSETQ. There are 15 residues in the CDR3. The CDR3 spells CASSLEGGLGETQYF. For the CDR3, the DNA is TGCGCCAGCAGCTTGGAGGGGGGGCTGGGAGAGACCCAGTACTTC.

A single count supports this clone. The rearrangement uses TRBV9 and TRBJ2-1; no clear D gene. V shed 4 bases and J shed 5 bases, with 4 bases lying between them. This CDR3 spans 11 amino acids. Germline V gene sequence: CDR1 SGDLS, CDR2 YYNGEE. The CDR3 DNA follows: TGTGCCAGCAGCCCTGACAATGAGCAGTTCTTC. It codes for CASSPDNEQFF.

The gene calls are TRBV28 and TRBJ1-2; possible D gene TRBD1, 6 bases. Trimming removed 1 base at V and 8 bases at J, with 14 bases between. Germline loops: CDR1 MDHEN, CDR2 SYDVKM. This CDR3 comprises 14 residues. The CDR3 bases are TGTGCCAGCAGTTTATATATACAGGGATGGGGCTACACCTTC. Protein: CASSLYIQGWGYTF.

This chain joins TRBV11-2 and TRBJ2-7; D may be TRBD2 (7 bases). Germline V gene sequence: CDR1 SGHAT, CDR2 FQNNGV. This CDR3 contains 16 residues. V was clipped by 1 base and J by 1 base, with 14 bases between them. The CDR3 nucleotides read TGTGCCAGCAGCTTAGTGGGGGGGGCCGCTTCCTACGAGCAGTACTTC. Its translation is CASSLVGGAASYEQYF.

Details on this clone: Other DNA sequences within the sample encode an identical CDR3. CDR3: CASSEELGAWETQYF. Here the CDR3 DNA reads TGTGCCAGCAGTGAAGAACTTGGGGCTTGGGAGACCCAGTACTTC. The J gene is TRBJ2-5, the V gene TRBV6-1, with D perhaps matching TRBD1 (5 bases). The CDR3 has 15 residues. With 1 base removed from V and 5 bases from J, the gap between germline ends came to 14 bases. Germline loops: CDR1 MNHNS, CDR2 SASEGT.

The chain uses TRBV4-3 and TRBJ2-2; 10 bases match TRBD2. Germline CDR1 LGHNA, CDR2 YSLEER. This CDR3 region has 16 residues. Germline trimming cut 2 bases from V and 6 bases from J; bases unmatched to any gene: 6. DNA for the CDR3: TGCGCCAGCAGCCAAAGGGTTAGCGGGGGGCCCGGGGAGCTGTTTTTT. As protein: CASSQRVSGGPGELFF.